This TCR beta chain emerged from a study of shared clonotypes between healthy human individuals. In regard to this clone: Its antigen is undetermined.

Whole-study findings and limits: Clonotypes which were not shared had lower generation probabilities than clonotypes that all four donors shared. What rarefaction showed was incomplete sorted-subset sequencing despite large depth. The study found roughly 5% of naive CD4 clonotypes shared across a few donors.

Germline lookup yields CDR1 SGDLS and CDR2 YYNGEE. This CDR3 is 12 amino acids long. Trimming cost V 3 bases and J 7 bases, with 11 bases left between them. The assay was run at deep level. Libraries were prepared by immunoSEQ multiplex PCR; TCRdb keeps only in-frame clonotypes and omits some of them. In the table there are approximately 2,300,000 clones, 85% to 95% of which are singletons. This rearrangement joins TRBV9 to TRBJ2-7, with D perhaps TRBD2 (5 bases). The receptor's source is a man between 18 and 29 years old in good health. Some clones in this sample may be carry-over from other donors' samples. Source material: naive CD4+ T cells from PBMCs. The subset is: CD45RA+ positively selected. CDR3 bases: TGTGCCAGCAGCGAACTTAGAGGGGAGCAGTACTTC. Amino acid sequence: CASSELRGEQYF.